This entry is about one T cell receptor (beta chain). This PCR relied on a set of 60 Vbeta primers and 13 Jbeta primers. Profiled with immunoSEQ multiplex PCR; TCRdb holds only in-frame clones, not every one. The sample holds 150,000 or so clones. After removal of 4 bases from V and 7 bases from J, the junction contained 7 bases not matched to a gene. Per the germline V gene, CDR1 is SGHDT and CDR2 is YYEEEE. The CDR3 covers 14 residues. These data are taken from a study of cytomegalovirus exposure and HLA in healthy donors. The sequenced material came from PBMCs. This TCR was sampled from a woman in her forties or fifties in good health and CMV-seronegative. The V call is TRBV5-6, the J call TRBJ1-4; 7 nucleotides match TRBD1. CDR3 residues: CASSMGTGAEKLFF. The CDR3, as DNA: TGTGCCAGCAGCATGGGCACAGGGGCTGAAAAACTGTTTTTT.